This is a list of T cell receptor beta chains from one sample in a study of T cells after yellow fever vaccination. Via MiXCR, TCRdb re-called the 5' RACE reads, giving one row per CDR3 protein. The sample carries 150,000 to 200,000 distinct CDR3 sequences, approximately 10% recorded once. This specimen was CD8+ T cells sorted from PBMCs, taken 15 days after the yellow fever booster vaccination. The receptors stem from a man between 18 and 35 years old who received the YFV17D yellow fever vaccine. CDR3s include the opening cysteine and the closing phenylalanine or tryptophan. A D gene is named only where the DNA matches it firmly. Clone size is stated in some rows and not others, as once, few, many or a class when expanded.

clone_size	v_call	j_call	cdr3_length	d_call	cdr3_aa	cdr3_nt
few	TRBV28	TRBJ2-5	16	TRBD1	CASSLSEDRGVETQYF	TGTGCCAGCAGTTTATCGGAGGACAGGGGGGTAGAGACCCAGTACTTC
many	TRBV7-9	TRBJ1-5	14	.	CASSPTGSNQPQHF	TGTGCCAGCAGTCCTACAGGAAGCAATCAGCCCCAGCATTTT
.	TRBV7-9	TRBJ2-1	13	.	CASSHDSRVEQFF	TGTGCCAGCAGCCATGACAGTCGAGTTGAGCAGTTCTTC
many	TRBV4-2	TRBJ2-1	12	.	CASSHPGAEQFF	TGTGCCAGCAGCCACCCCGGGGCAGAACAGTTCTTC
few	TRBV6-5	TRBJ2-1	14	.	CASSYWASDNEQFF	TGTGCCAGCAGTTACTGGGCTAGCGACAATGAGCAGTTCTTC
many	TRBV6-6	TRBJ1-2	14	.	CASSYLADDYGYTF	TGTGCCAGCAGTTACCTGGCTGACGACTATGGCTACACCTTC
.	TRBV7-8	TRBJ1-1	15	.	CASSLVAGTYNEAFF	TGTGCCAGCAGCTTAGTCGCAGGGACTTATAATGAAGCTTTCTTT
few	TRBV9	TRBJ1-1	15	TRBD1	CASSAADRWNTEAFF	TGTGCCAGCAGCGCCGCGGACAGGTGGAACACTGAAGCTTTCTTT
few	TRBV6-2/TRBV6-3	TRBJ2-2	19	TRBD2	CASALSARVAGGNTGELFF	TGTGCCAGCGCCTTGTCCGCAAGAGTAGCGGGGGGAAACACCGGGGAGCTGTTTTTT
.	TRBV11-3	TRBJ2-7	12	.	CASSSPGYEQYF	TGTGCCAGCAGCTCCCCCGGATACGAGCAGTACTTC
many	TRBV6-2/TRBV6-3	TRBJ2-1	17	.	CASSYSLEAGYYNEQFF	TGTGCCAGCAGTTACTCACTCGAGGCGGGGTATTACAATGAGCAGTTCTTC
.	TRBV6-6	TRBJ2-1	17	TRBD2	CASSYELAGSNYNEQFF	TGTGCCAGCAGTTACGAACTAGCGGGGAGTAACTACAATGAGCAGTTCTTC
few	TRBV20-1	TRBJ1-1	12	.	CSAIRTNTEAFF	TGCAGTGCTATTCGGACGAACACTGAAGCTTTCTTT
few	TRBV7-9	TRBJ1-5	14	.	CASSLGGDHQPQHF	TGTGCCAGCAGCTTAGGAGGGGATCATCAGCCCCAGCATTTT
few	TRBV4-3	TRBJ2-7	15	.	CASSQDIGSTYEQYF	TGCGCCAGCAGCCAAGACATTGGATCGACCTACGAGCAGTACTTC
many	TRBV7-9	TRBJ1-4	16	TRBD1	CASSQDDRGRDEKLFF	TGTGCCAGCAGCCAAGACGACAGGGGGCGGGATGAAAAACTGTTTTTT
.	TRBV18	TRBJ2-1	16	.	CASSPRQAASYNEQFF	TGTGCCAGCTCACCACGACAAGCAGCCTCCTACAATGAGCAGTTCTTC
.	TRBV6-1	TRBJ2-7	12	.	CASIRESYEQYF	TGTGCCAGCATCCGGGAGTCCTACGAGCAGTACTTC
.	TRBV15	TRBJ2-3	14	.	CATTQSEDADTQYF	TGTGCCACCACACAGTCCGAGGATGCGGATACGCAGTATTTT
.	TRBV7-3	TRBJ1-1	13	.	CASSLTGRGEAFF	TGTGCCAGCAGCTTAACGGGACGCGGTGAAGCTTTCTTT
few	TRBV14	TRBJ1-1	14	.	CASSPLIPNTEAFF	TGTGCCAGCAGCCCGCTCATTCCGAACACTGAAGCTTTCTTT
few	TRBV5-1	TRBJ1-2	14	.	CASSLDPRGEGYTF	TGCGCCAGCAGCTTGGACCCCCGAGGTGAGGGCTACACCTTC
few	TRBV7-9	TRBJ1-1	15	.	CASSFGWGMNTEAFF	TGTGCCAGCAGCTTTGGTTGGGGAATGAACACTGAAGCTTTCTTT
.	TRBV7-9	TRBJ2-7	13	.	CASSPRGSYEQYF	TGTGCCAGCAGCCCCCGGGGGTCCTACGAGCAGTACTTC
.	TRBV14	TRBJ1-2	14	.	CASSQPRGFGGYTF	TGTGCCAGCAGCCAACCTCGGGGGTTTGGAGGCTACACCTTC
.	TRBV15	TRBJ1-1	13	.	CATRETGNTEAFF	TGTGCCACCAGAGAGACAGGGAACACTGAAGCTTTCTTT
few	TRBV28	TRBJ1-5	14	.	CASWAPMSNQPQHF	TGTGCCAGCTGGGCCCCGATGAGCAATCAGCCCCAGCATTTT
.	TRBV5-6	TRBJ2-5	14	.	CASSLLQRDETQYF	TGTGCCAGCAGCTTGTTGCAAAGGGACGAGACCCAGTACTTC
.	TRBV6-1	TRBJ2-7	14	TRBD2	CASSEAGGDDEQYF	TGTGCCAGCAGTGAAGCGGGAGGGGACGACGAGCAGTACTTC
few	TRBV13	TRBJ1-1	15	TRBD1	CASSMGQGWSTEAFF	TGTGCCAGCAGCATGGGACAGGGTTGGAGCACTGAAGCTTTCTTT
few	TRBV7-3	TRBJ2-5	11	.	CASSCELAQYF	TGTGCCAGCAGCTGTGAGCTTGCCCAGTACTTC
.	TRBV12-3/TRBV12-4	TRBJ2-1	17	TRBD2	CASSLEHGAGRDNEQFF	TGTGCCAGCAGTCTTGAGCATGGAGCGGGGCGGGACAATGAGCAGTTCTTC
.	TRBV12-3/TRBV12-4	TRBJ1-5	13	.	CASSSVGNQPQHF	TGTGCCAGCAGTTCCGTGGGGAATCAGCCCCAGCATTTT
few	TRBV7-2	TRBJ1-2	16	.	CASSSGTLPFSYGYTF	TGTGCCAGCAGCTCCGGGACCCTACCCTTTAGCTATGGCTACACCTTC
many	TRBV4-2	TRBJ2-3	16	.	CASSQAVGPSTDTQYF	TGTGCCAGCAGCCAAGCGGTGGGTCCGAGCACAGATACGCAGTATTTT
many	TRBV4-3	TRBJ1-1	15	.	CASSPVLEGRAEAFF	TGCGCCAGCAGTCCGGTCCTGGAGGGGAGGGCTGAAGCTTTCTTT
few	TRBV4-3	TRBJ2-2	16	.	CASSPKGLENTGELFF	TGCGCCAGCAGCCCCAAGGGGCTCGAGAACACCGGGGAGCTGTTTTTT
few	TRBV27	TRBJ2-7	16	TRBD2	CASSLRGTSDLYEQYF	TGTGCCAGCAGTCTGAGAGGGACTAGCGACCTCTACGAGCAGTACTTC
few	TRBV3-1	TRBJ2-1	13	.	CASSIRQYNEQFF	TGTGCCAGCAGCATACGACAGTACAATGAGCAGTTCTTC
many	TRBV12-3/TRBV12-4	TRBJ1-1	12	.	CASSFGGTEAFF	TGTGCCAGCAGCTTCGGGGGCACTGAAGCTTTCTTT
.	TRBV9	TRBJ2-3	15	.	CASKRGDRYTDTQYF	TGTGCCAGCAAACGGGGGGACAGGTACACAGATACGCAGTATTTT
.	TRBV12-3/TRBV12-4	TRBJ2-3	15	TRBD2	CASSPTSFSTDTQYF	TGTGCCAGCAGCCCGACTAGCTTTAGCACAGATACGCAGTATTTT
.	TRBV4-3	TRBJ2-1	17	.	CASSHLFRDQGFNEQFF	TGCGCCAGCAGCCACCTCTTCCGGGACCAAGGGTTCAATGAGCAGTTCTTC
.	TRBV15	TRBJ2-1	14	.	CATSRDNPYNEQFF	TGTGCCACCAGCAGAGATAACCCGTACAATGAGCAGTTCTTC
many	TRBV12-3/TRBV12-4	TRBJ2-3	16	TRBD1	CASRTQQGPSTDTQYF	TGTGCCAGCAGAACCCAACAGGGGCCTAGCACAGATACGCAGTATTTT
few	TRBV2	TRBJ2-3	16	TRBD2	CASTHPGRGGEYTQYF	TGTGCCAGCACCCACCCCGGGCGGGGGGGCGAATATACGCAGTATTTT
few	TRBV7-6	TRBJ2-7	14	.	CASSPFDGSYEQYF	TGTGCCAGCAGCCCCTTCGACGGGTCCTACGAGCAGTACTTC
.	TRBV4-3	TRBJ1-3	21	.	CASSPKLTPGRKTLIGNTIYF	TGCGCCAGCAGCCCAAAACTCACCCCGGGACGGAAAACGTTAATAGGAAACACCATATATTTT
many	TRBV7-9	TRBJ2-7	14	TRBD1	CASSPLGTGYEQYF	TGTGCCAGCAGCCCCCTCGGGACAGGGTACGAGCAGTACTTC
few	TRBV10-3	TRBJ2-1	15	TRBD2	CAIRITSGGDNEQFF	TGTGCCATCCGTATCACTAGCGGGGGGGACAATGAGCAGTTCTTC
many	TRBV4-1	TRBJ2-5	15	.	CASSPRAGALGTQYF	TGCGCCAGCAGCCCTCGGGCCGGGGCCCTTGGGACCCAGTACTTC